One and the same sample provided the 17 T cell receptor beta chains below, sequenced in a study of spatial heterogeneity in lung cancer. Each CDR3 protein gets one entry after TCRdb re-called the 5' RACE reads with MiXCR. The top ten hold approximately 7.2% of the sample, which has just under 45,000 distinct CDR3 sequences, approximately 22% seen once. The time point here: blood at routine non-recurrence follow-up after resection. Sample: PBMCs, taken at follow-up. The receptor set was obtained from a female donor with early-stage non-small cell lung cancer.

This clonotype has a handful of counts. The chain uses TRBV7-8 and TRBJ2-5, with D possibly matching TRBD2 (6 bases). V was trimmed by 1 base and J by 2 bases, leaving 11 bases between them. CDR3 size: 15 residues. Germline V gene data show CDR1 as SGHVS and CDR2 as FQNEAQ. DNA of the CDR3: TGTGCCAGCAGCTTAGGGGCGGGGCTTCAAGAGACCCAGTACTTC. Encoded protein: CASSLGAGLQETQYF.

The rearrangement uses TRBV19 and TRBJ2-5, with D unresolved. CDR1 and CDR2 from the germline V gene are LNHDA and SQIVND (reference sequence). The CDR3 is 12 residues long. V lost 0 bases and J 3 bases, leaving 2 bases between the germline ends. DNA of the CDR3: TGTGCCAGTAGTATAGATAAAGAGACCCAGTACTTC. This encodes CASSIDKETQYF.

The chain uses TRBV12-3 or TRBV12-4 and TRBJ2-3, with D perhaps being TRBD1 or TRBD2 (5 bases each). This CDR3 has 14 residues. Trimming took off 3 bases at V and 3 bases at J, with 10 bases between the two ends. The CDR3 loop reads CASSFGGTTDTQYF. CDR3 coding DNA: TGTGCCAGCAGTTTTGGGGGAACTACAGATACGCAGTATTTT.

The V gene is TRBV7-6, the J gene TRBJ2-1, with D hard to call. V dropped 8 bases and J dropped 1 base, with 9 bases sitting between them. CDR1 is SGHVS and CDR2 is FNYEAQ in the germline V gene. The length of the CDR3 is 13 residues. The CDR3 bases are TGTGCCAGCGCGGCGAATTCCTACAATGAGCAGTTCTTC. Translation: CASAANSYNEQFF.

This clonotype came up many times. The genes are TRBV19 and TRBJ2-7; the D is unclear. CDR3 length: 13 amino acids. Germline assignment: CDR1 LNHDA and CDR2 SQIVND (reference sequence). V lost 1 base, J lost 1 base, and 5 bases lay in between. The CDR3 here is CASSIARSYEQYF. The CDR3 region has the DNA TGTGCCAGTAGTATAGCCAGGTCCTACGAGCAGTACTTC.

Many counts were recorded for this clonotype. The J gene is TRBJ1-2, the V gene TRBV7-9, with D unresolved. Germline V lookup: CDR1 SEHNR, CDR2 FQNEAQ (reference sequence). V gave up 1 base and J gave up 4 bases, with 13 bases separating them. CDR3 length: 15 amino acids. The CDR3 here is CASSLVGNLIYGYTF. CDR3 sequence (DNA): TGTGCCAGCAGCTTAGTTGGTAACCTAATCTATGGCTACACCTTC.

For this clonotype: This could be a read error, since a much larger clone is one nucleotide away. CDR3 DNA: TGTGCCAGTAGGAGGGTTGGCAGGGACGGATCCTACGAGCAGTACTTC. This translates into CASRRVGRDGSYEQYF. The rearrangement links TRBV19 to TRBJ2-7, with D perhaps TRBD1 or TRBD2 (5 bases each). The CDR3 extends over 16 amino acids. From germline, CDR1 is LNHDA and CDR2 SQIVND (reference sequence). The V and J ends lost 6 bases and 1 base respectively, with 19 bases between them.

The rearrangement joins TRBV9 to TRBJ2-7; D could derive from TRBD1 or TRBD2 (5 bases each). CDR1 SGDLS and CDR2 YYNGEE come from the germline V gene. V lost 3 bases and J 5 bases, leaving 15 bases between the germline ends. The CDR3 runs to 14 residues. Written as DNA, the CDR3 is TGTGCCAGCAGCGAGAGCCTGGGGCGGGACGAGCAGTACTTC. It yields the protein CASSESLGRDEQYF.

This clonotype was counted at least ten times. The chain recombines TRBV28 with TRBJ2-5; 9 bases map to TRBD2. Germline V lookup: CDR1 MDHEN, CDR2 SYDVKM. The CDR3 runs to 13 residues. V dropped 6 bases and J dropped 2; count of bases not matched to a gene: 1. For the CDR3, the DNA is TGTGCCAGCAGGGCGGGAGGGCAAGAGACCCAGTACTTC. It codes for CASRAGGQETQYF.

The chain couples TRBV19 to TRBJ1-4, with TRBD1 matching 8 bases. CDR1 is LNHDA and CDR2 is SQIVND in the germline V gene (reference sequence). Trimming removed 7 bases from V and 7 bases from J; junction bases left unmatched: 11. This CDR3 contains 15 residues. CDR3 sequence reads: CASISPPDRGEKLFF. As DNA, the CDR3 is TGTGCCAGTATCTCTCCCCCCGACAGGGGTGAAAAACTGTTTTTT. The full variable domain, rest sourced from reference TRBV19 and TRBJ1-4, is DGGITQSPKYLFRKEGQNVTLSCEQNLNHDAMYWYRQDPGQGLRLIYYSQIVNDFQKGDIAEGYSVSREKKESFPLTVTSAQKNPTAFYLCASISPPDRGEKLFFGSGTQLSVL.

This clonotype appeared a few times. This rearrangement joins TRBV19 to TRBJ1-3; the D gene is possibly TRBD1 (5 bases). CDR1 and CDR2 from the germline V gene are LNHDA and SQIVND (reference sequence). The germline V and J ends were trimmed by 10 bases and 0 bases, with 16 bases remaining between them. CDR3 length equals 15 residues. CDR3 amino acids: CATRLGTSSGNTIYF. The CDR3 DNA is TGTGCCACCCGCCTCGGGACCTCCTCTGGAAACACCATATATTTT. The whole variable domain, remainder taken from reference TRBV19 and TRBJ1-3, is DGGITQSPKYLFRKEGQNVTLSCEQNLNHDAMYWYRQDPGQGLRLIYYSQIVNDFQKGDIAEGYSVSREKKESFPLTVTSAQKNPTAFYLCATRLGTSSGNTIYFGEGSWLTVV.

In its sample, this clonotype was seen many times. The rearrangement links TRBV30 to TRBJ2-2; D call uncertain. There are 13 residues in the CDR3. CDR1 is GTSNPN, CDR2 SVGIG, per germline (reference sequence). Trimming removed 1 base from V and 7 bases from J, with 10 bases in between. CDR3 coding DNA: TGTGCCTGGAGTGACCTCCGAGGCGGGGAGCTGTTTTTT. Translation: CAWSDLRGGELFF. Combining the CDR3 with reference TRBV30 and TRBJ2-2 gives the whole variable domain SQTIHQWPATLVQPVGSPLSLECTVEGTSNPNLYWYRQAAGRGLQLLFYSVGIGQISSEVPQNLSASRPQDRQFILSSKKLLLSDSGFYLCAWSDLRGGELFFGEGSRLTVL.

This clonotype was observed at least ten times. The V call is TRBV27, the J call TRBJ1-1; D gene unclear. This CDR3 comprises 12 residues. The V gene lost 7 bases and the J gene lost 1 base, with 7 bases spanning the gap. Germline lookup yields CDR1 MNHEY and CDR2 SMNVEV (reference sequence). The CDR3 sequence: CASKGPNTEAFF. The CDR3 bases are TGTGCCAGCAAAGGACCGAACACTGAAGCTTTCTTT.

This clonotype was seen many times. This chain links TRBV29-1 with TRBJ1-2, with D possibly matching TRBD1 (6 bases). Germline CDR1 reads SQVTM; CDR2 reads ANQGSEA. The CDR3 is 14 amino acids. Deletions cut 7 bases from V and 3 bases from J, with 18 bases between. CDR3 sequence (DNA): TGCAGCGCACAGAGGGGGGGGCTGGACTATGGCTACACCTTC. It encodes CSAQRGGLDYGYTF.

The gene calls are TRBV7-8 and TRBJ1-4, with unresolved D. In germline, CDR1 is SGHVS, CDR2 FQNEAQ. With 1 base removed from V and 8 bases from J, the gap between germline ends came to 14 bases. The CDR3 is 15 amino acids. CDR3 residues: CASSLVMKAGEKLFF. CDR3 sequence (DNA): TGTGCCAGCAGCTTAGTGATGAAGGCGGGGGAAAAACTGTTTTTT.

The chain carries TRBV7-8 and TRBJ2-1, with 13 bases aligning to TRBD2. The CDR3 spans 20 residues. Trimming at V came to 3 bases and at J to 4 bases, leaving 15 bases not matched to a gene. Germline loops: CDR1 SGHVS, CDR2 FQNEAQ. In nucleotides, the CDR3 is TGTGCCAGCAGCTTTCCTAAAGGGGTGACTAGCGGGGGGTCTTACAATGAGCAGTTCTTC. As protein: CASSFPKGVTSGGSYNEQFF.

The V and J genes are TRBV5-6 and TRBJ2-3; D is unclear. Trimming stripped 3 bases from V and 0 bases from J, with 5 bases between. This CDR3 region has 13 residues. Germline CDR1 reads SGHDT; CDR2 reads YYEEEE. CDR3 residues: CASSSTSTDTQYF. The CDR3 region has the DNA TGTGCCAGCAGCTCCACTAGCACAGATACGCAGTATTTT.